This is a list of T cell receptor beta chains from one sample in a study of siplizumab effects on memory and regulatory T cells. Profiled with immunoSEQ multiplex PCR; TCRdb holds only in-frame clones, not every one. The table includes 90,000 to 120,000 clones, 75% to 95% detected once. Material: CD4+ T cells sorted from blood. These receptor sequences come from a human donor in good health. Some clones in this sample may be carry-over from other donors' samples. Each CDR3 is given with its conserved first and last residue. Each record gives: J gene, clone size, V gene, D gene, CDR3 protein, CDR3 DNA. D genes are given only for firm matches. Clone size is not always given. Where it is, it says once, few, many or a class for expanded clones.

j_call: TRBJ2-1
clone_size: -
v_call: TRBV5-1
d_call: TRBD2
cdr3_aa: CASSEVPKGLAGHEQFF
cdr3_nt: TGCGCCAGCAGCGAGGTTCCAAAGGGACTAGCGGGACATGAGCAGTTCTTC

j_call: TRBJ2-5
clone_size: once
v_call: TRBV25-1
d_call: TRBD2
cdr3_aa: CASSEGLAGWETQYF
cdr3_nt: TGTGCCAGCAGTGAAGGGCTAGCGGGGTGGGAGACCCAGTACTTC

j_call: TRBJ2-2
clone_size: -
v_call: TRBV19
d_call: -
cdr3_aa: CASGQNTGELFF
cdr3_nt: TGTGCCAGTGGACAGAACACCGGGGAGCTGTTTTTT

j_call: TRBJ1-3
clone_size: -
v_call: TRBV4-2
d_call: -
cdr3_aa: CASSVDSGNTIYF
cdr3_nt: TGTGCCAGCAGCGTGGACTCTGGGAACACCATATATTTT

j_call: TRBJ2-6
clone_size: -
v_call: TRBV29-1
d_call: -
cdr3_aa: CSVEMGANVLTF
cdr3_nt: TGCAGCGTTGAAATGGGGGCCAACGTCCTGACTTTC

j_call: TRBJ2-2
clone_size: -
v_call: TRBV6-4
d_call: -
cdr3_aa: CASSGQMNTGELFF
cdr3_nt: TGTGCCAGCAGCGGACAGATGAACACCGGGGAGCTGTTTTTT

j_call: TRBJ1-2
clone_size: -
v_call: TRBV18
d_call: TRBD1
cdr3_aa: CASSQTGDGYGYTF
cdr3_nt: TGTGCCAGCTCACAGACAGGGGACGGCTATGGCTACACCTTC

j_call: TRBJ1-4
clone_size: -
v_call: TRBV6-1
d_call: -
cdr3_aa: CASSEGIDEKLFF
cdr3_nt: TGTGCCAGCAGTGAGGGGATCGACGAAAAACTGTTTTTT

j_call: TRBJ1-2
clone_size: -
v_call: TRBV30
d_call: -
cdr3_aa: CAWSEPLRVGGTDGYTF
cdr3_nt: TGTGCCTGGAGTGAGCCCCTAAGGGTTGGGGGGACCGATGGCTACACCTTC

j_call: TRBJ1-5
clone_size: -
v_call: TRBV4-1
d_call: -
cdr3_aa: CASSHLRGNSNQPQHF
cdr3_nt: TGCGCCAGCAGCCATCTCAGGGGAAATAGCAATCAGCCCCAGCATTTT

j_call: TRBJ1-2
clone_size: -
v_call: TRBV28
d_call: -
cdr3_aa: CASLTHRVDYGYTF
cdr3_nt: TGTGCCAGCCTCACACACAGGGTGGACTATGGCTACACCTTC

j_call: TRBJ2-5
clone_size: once
v_call: TRBV7-3
d_call: -
cdr3_aa: CASSDQQGWETQYF
cdr3_nt: TGTGCCAGCAGCGATCAACAGGGCTGGGAGACCCAGTACTTC

j_call: TRBJ2-1
clone_size: -
v_call: TRBV2
d_call: -
cdr3_aa: CASGEAAGYNEQFF
cdr3_nt: TGTGCCAGTGGGGAAGCGGCGGGTTACAATGAGCAGTTCTTC

j_call: TRBJ1-1
clone_size: -
v_call: TRBV5-6
d_call: -
cdr3_aa: CASSLYGEPEAFF
cdr3_nt: TGTGCCAGCAGCTTGTATGGGGAACCCGAAGCTTTCTTT

j_call: TRBJ2-3
clone_size: -
v_call: TRBV4-1
d_call: -
cdr3_aa: CASGMGVIAEDTDTQYF
cdr3_nt: TGCGCCTCAGGGATGGGGGTCATAGCGGAAGACACAGATACGCAGTATTTT

j_call: TRBJ2-7
clone_size: -
v_call: TRBV5-4
d_call: -
cdr3_aa: CASSLVQGHEQYF
cdr3_nt: TGTGCCAGCAGCTTGGTACAGGGCCACGAGCAGTACTTC

j_call: TRBJ2-7
clone_size: -
v_call: TRBV19
d_call: -
cdr3_aa: CASSTDTASYEQYF
cdr3_nt: TGTGCCAGTAGTACCGATACAGCGTCCTACGAGCAGTACTTC

j_call: TRBJ2-5
clone_size: -
v_call: TRBV19
d_call: -
cdr3_aa: CASSLRPHGRETQYF
cdr3_nt: TGTGCCAGTAGTCTCCGGCCCCACGGACGAGAGACCCAGTACTTC

j_call: TRBJ2-7
clone_size: -
v_call: TRBV7-8
d_call: -
cdr3_aa: CASSLGLRRVYEQYF
cdr3_nt: TGTGCCAGCAGCTTAGGACTGAGAAGGGTCTACGAGCAGTACTTC

j_call: TRBJ2-7
clone_size: -
v_call: TRBV4-2
d_call: -
cdr3_aa: CASSRLLGRDSSYEQYF
cdr3_nt: TGTGCCAGCAGCCGACTCTTAGGGCGGGACTCGTCCTACGAGCAGTACTTC

j_call: TRBJ1-1
clone_size: -
v_call: TRBV10-2
d_call: TRBD1
cdr3_aa: CASSESGTGGGRAEAFF
cdr3_nt: TGCGCCAGCAGTGAGTCGGGGACAGGGGGGGGTCGAGCTGAAGCTTTCTTT

j_call: TRBJ2-4
clone_size: -
v_call: TRBV28
d_call: -
cdr3_aa: CASNQGGESGIQYF
cdr3_nt: TGTGCCAGCAACCAGGGGGGGGAATCGGGCATTCAGTACTTC

j_call: TRBJ2-2
clone_size: -
v_call: TRBV27
d_call: TRBD2
cdr3_aa: CASSLSPSGLYTGELFF
cdr3_nt: TGTGCCAGCAGTTTATCACCTAGCGGACTGTACACCGGGGAGCTGTTTTTT

j_call: TRBJ2-7
clone_size: -
v_call: TRBV11-1
d_call: -
cdr3_aa: CASSLYDSEQYF
cdr3_nt: TGTGCCAGCAGCTTATATGACTCCGAGCAGTACTTC

j_call: TRBJ2-2
clone_size: -
v_call: TRBV11-2
d_call: -
cdr3_aa: CASSSTGPTRTGELFF
cdr3_nt: TGTGCCAGCAGCTCAACGGGACCCACGAGGACCGGGGAGCTGTTTTTT

j_call: TRBJ2-7
clone_size: -
v_call: TRBV2
d_call: -
cdr3_aa: CASSEPAYEQYF
cdr3_nt: TGTGCCAGCAGTGAACCCGCCTACGAGCAGTACTTC

j_call: TRBJ2-1
clone_size: -
v_call: TRBV11-3
d_call: -
cdr3_aa: CASRRSSSYNEQFF
cdr3_nt: TGTGCCAGCAGGCGGTCCTCCTCCTACAATGAGCAGTTCTTC

j_call: TRBJ2-5
clone_size: -
v_call: TRBV4-2
d_call: -
cdr3_aa: CASSQGRQGTQYF
cdr3_nt: TGTGCCAGCAGCCAAGGACGTCAGGGAACCCAGTACTTC

j_call: TRBJ1-1
clone_size: once
v_call: TRBV18
d_call: TRBD1
cdr3_aa: CAIAGQGNTEAFF
cdr3_nt: TGTGCCATTGCAGGACAGGGAAACACTGAAGCTTTCTTT

j_call: TRBJ2-7
clone_size: -
v_call: TRBV6-1
d_call: TRBD1
cdr3_aa: CASGQAYYEQYF
cdr3_nt: TGTGCCAGCGGACAGGCCTATTACGAGCAGTACTTC

j_call: TRBJ1-4
clone_size: few
v_call: TRBV4-2
d_call: TRBD1
cdr3_aa: CASSRTGGEKLFF
cdr3_nt: TGTGCCAGTTCAAGGACAGGCGGTGAAAAACTGTTTTTT

j_call: TRBJ1-1
clone_size: -
v_call: TRBV2
d_call: TRBD1
cdr3_aa: CASRVTGVVTEAFF
cdr3_nt: TGTGCCAGCAGGGTAACAGGGGTTGTGACTGAAGCTTTCTTT

j_call: TRBJ2-3
clone_size: -
v_call: TRBV10-3
d_call: -
cdr3_aa: CAISSGITDTQYF
cdr3_nt: TGTGCCATCAGTTCGGGGATCACAGATACGCAGTATTTT

j_call: TRBJ2-1
clone_size: -
v_call: TRBV5-1
d_call: -
cdr3_aa: CASSLVLGSSYNEQFF
cdr3_nt: TGCGCCAGCAGCTTGGTTCTGGGATCCTCCTACAATGAGCAGTTCTTC

j_call: TRBJ1-5
clone_size: -
v_call: TRBV27
d_call: -
cdr3_aa: CASRLQGTSRQPQHF
cdr3_nt: TGTGCCAGCAGACTTCAGGGTACCTCTCGTCAGCCCCAGCATTTT

j_call: TRBJ1-5
clone_size: -
v_call: TRBV28
d_call: -
cdr3_aa: CASRTRGPSNQPQHF
cdr3_nt: TGTGCCAGCAGGACGCGGGGGCCTAGCAATCAGCCCCAGCATTTT

j_call: TRBJ2-3
clone_size: -
v_call: TRBV28
d_call: -
cdr3_aa: CASYSSTDTQYF
cdr3_nt: TGTGCCAGCTACTCTAGCACAGATACGCAGTATTTT

j_call: TRBJ2-7
clone_size: -
v_call: TRBV5-1
d_call: -
cdr3_aa: CASSLSSGSGDEQYF
cdr3_nt: TGCGCCAGCAGCTTGTCGTCCGGGAGCGGAGACGAGCAGTACTTC

j_call: TRBJ1-5
clone_size: -
v_call: TRBV6-5
d_call: -
cdr3_aa: CASSYSNSADQPQHF
cdr3_nt: TGTGCCAGCAGTTACTCGAATTCGGCGGATCAGCCCCAGCATTTT

j_call: TRBJ2-1
clone_size: -
v_call: TRBV6-5
d_call: -
cdr3_aa: CASSYGGPANEQFF
cdr3_nt: TGTGCCAGCAGTTACGGGGGACCCGCCAATGAGCAGTTCTTC

j_call: TRBJ1-1
clone_size: -
v_call: TRBV19
d_call: -
cdr3_aa: CASIPPWGGNQDTEAFF
cdr3_nt: TGTGCCAGTATACCCCCTTGGGGGGGGAATCAGGACACTGAAGCTTTCTTT

j_call: TRBJ2-3
clone_size: -
v_call: TRBV5-1
d_call: -
cdr3_aa: CASSLGSSTDTQYF
cdr3_nt: TGCGCCAGCAGCTTGGGTAGTAGCACAGATACGCAGTATTTT

j_call: TRBJ2-2
clone_size: -
v_call: TRBV5-4
d_call: TRBD1
cdr3_aa: CASSFKDRVGGELFF
cdr3_nt: TGTGCCAGCAGCTTTAAAGACAGGGTAGGCGGGGAGCTGTTTTTT

j_call: TRBJ1-1
clone_size: -
v_call: TRBV14
d_call: -
cdr3_aa: CASSQDPRAGNTEAFF
cdr3_nt: TGTGCCAGCAGCCAAGATCCTCGGGCAGGAAACACTGAAGCTTTCTTT

j_call: TRBJ2-7
clone_size: -
v_call: TRBV6-5
d_call: TRBD2
cdr3_aa: CASSYRSGRSYEQYF
cdr3_nt: TGTGCCAGCAGTTACCGTAGCGGGAGGTCCTACGAGCAGTACTTC